Within the sample, the clone carrying this T cell receptor (beta chain) is medium-sized. These data are taken from a study of T cell changes during pregnancy in multiple sclerosis. J gave up 1 base and V 3 bases, and 5 bases lay outside the gene matches. Germline values: CDR1 MNHNS, CDR2 SASEGT. The CDR3 runs to 15 residues. Here immunoSEQ multiplex PCR was the method, and the copy in TCRdb shows in-frame clones only, minus some. The data contain more than 85,000 clones, more than 80% of them seen just once; the ten biggest clones take up approximately 1.2%. The chain uses TRBV6-1 and TRBJ2-7; TRBD2 agrees at 8 bases. This specimen was peripheral blood, taken in the second trimester of pregnancy. This clonotype was obtained from a female donor with multiple sclerosis, enrolled in a pregnancy study. CDR3 region: CASSERAGESYEQYF. DNA of the CDR3: TGTGCCAGCAGTGAGAGAGCGGGGGAGTCCTACGAGCAGTACTTC.